This TCR beta chain was retrieved from a study of blood T cells in healthy people across ages. As for the study in general: Per two T cells, template switching captured roughly one barcoded beta molecule. Whole-study results and caveats: The authors considered diversity estimates from one million T cells to be underestimates. As age increased, TCR beta diversity per million T cells fell in a roughly linear fashion.

The draw of peripheral blood yielded around 9.6 milliliters from each donor. This clonotype was recorded a few times. Its specificity is unknown. Next came a second PCR, run for roughly 6 to 11 cycles, which used a sample-barcoded 5' primer along with a J-beta primer mix. TCRdb re-derived calls from the 5' RACE reads in MiXCR, one entry per CDR3 protein. Of 1.2 million to 1.5 million distinct CDR3 sequences in the sample, approximately 38% are singletons; the top ten hold 7.9%. The TCR originated in a woman aged 18 to 35 in good health. The sample comprised blood.

Written as DNA, the CDR3 is TGTGCCAGCAGGAGAGAGCGGGAGCCTGGGAACATTCAGTACTTC. This gives the protein CASRREREPGNIQYF. The chain uses TRBV12-3 or TRBV12-4 and TRBJ2-4, with TRBD2 identical over 8 bases. J gave up 7 bases and V 6 bases, and 11 bases lay outside the gene matches. CDR3 length: 15 amino acids.